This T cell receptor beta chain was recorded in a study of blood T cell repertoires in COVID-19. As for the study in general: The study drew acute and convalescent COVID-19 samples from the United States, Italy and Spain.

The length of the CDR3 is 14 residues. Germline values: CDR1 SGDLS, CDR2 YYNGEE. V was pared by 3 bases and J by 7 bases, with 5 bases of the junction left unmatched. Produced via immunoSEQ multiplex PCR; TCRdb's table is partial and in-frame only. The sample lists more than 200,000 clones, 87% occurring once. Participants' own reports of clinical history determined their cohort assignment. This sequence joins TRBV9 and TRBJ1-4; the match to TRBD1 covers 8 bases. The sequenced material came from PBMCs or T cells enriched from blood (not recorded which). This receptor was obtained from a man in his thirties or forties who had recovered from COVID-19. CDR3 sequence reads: CASSATGGFEKLFF. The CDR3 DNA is TGTGCCAGCAGCGCCACAGGGGGTTTTGAAAAACTGTTTTTT.